These 18 T cell receptor beta chains came from one sample sequenced in a study of blood T cell repertoires in COVID-19. Clones were sequenced by immunoSEQ multiplex PCR, and TCRdb holds only the in-frame ones, with some missing. The sample lists around 310,000 clones, around nine tenths occurring once. Material: peripheral blood. All receptors derive from a woman aged 60 to 75 with acute or convalescent COVID-19.

The rearrangement links TRBV18 to TRBJ2-3, with TRBD2 as a possible D gene (5 bases). Trimming stripped 6 bases from V and 0 bases from J, with 13 bases between. CDR1 and CDR2 from the germline V gene are KGHSH and LQKENI. CDR3 length: 15 amino acids. As DNA, the CDR3 is TGTGCCAGCTCGCCCGCGGGCGGGAGCACAGATACGCAGTATTTT. Protein sequence: CASSPAGGSTDTQYF. The full variable domain, rest sourced from reference TRBV18 and TRBJ2-3, is NAGVMQNPRHLVRRRGQEARLRCSPMKGHSHVYWYRQLPEEGLKFMVYLQKENIIDESGMPKERFSAEFPKEGPSILRIQQVVRGDSAAYFCASSPAGGSTDTQYFGPGTRLTVL.

The CDR3, as DNA: TGTGCCAGCAGTTCCGTCGAGTCAACTAATGAAAAACTGTTTTTT. Translation gives CASSSVESTNEKLFF. The rearrangement uses TRBV28 and TRBJ1-4; no clear D. V was pared by 4 bases and J by 0 bases, with 9 bases between. The CDR3 length is 15 residues. CDR1 and CDR2 from the germline V gene are MDHEN and SYDVKM.

The genes are TRBV6-6 and TRBJ1-2, with 8 bases lining up with TRBD1. With V trimmed by 6 bases and J by 4 bases, 7 bases remained unmatched. Germline values: CDR1 MNHNY, CDR2 SVGAGI (reference sequence). This CDR3 has 14 amino acids. This chain's CDR3 is CASSTDRGGYGYTF. CDR3 DNA sequence: TGTGCCAGCAGCACCGACAGGGGCGGCTATGGCTACACCTTC.

V and J are TRBV7-6 and TRBJ1-3, with 7 positions matching TRBD1. J lost 0 bases, V lost 1 base, and 3 bases had no gene match. Germline CDR1 and CDR2: SGHVS and FNYEAQ. The CDR3 has 16 residues. The CDR3 sequence: CASSLESGGSGNTIYF. The CDR3, as DNA: TGTGCCAGCAGCTTAGAATCAGGGGGCTCTGGAAACACCATATATTTT.

The V and J genes are TRBV2 and TRBJ2-5, with D possibly TRBD1 on 5 matching bases. CDR1 is SNHLY, CDR2 FYNNEI, per germline. This CDR3 is 16 amino acids long. The V end lost 6 bases, the J end lost 5 bases, and 22 bases lay between the germline ends. The CDR3 coding sequence is TGTGCCAGCAGCCCTACAGTGACAGCATGGGCGGAGACCCAGTACTTC. Its protein is CASSPTVTAWAETQYF.

The chain uses TRBV5-8 and TRBJ1-3; D is unresolved. CDR3 length: 15 residues. V was shortened by 2 bases and J by 2 bases, with 11 bases between the two germline ends. The germline gives CDR1 SGHTS, CDR2 YDEGEE. The CDR3 nucleotides read TGTGCCAGCAGCTTAGAGGGTTCTGCTGGAAACACCATATATTTT. Amino acid sequence: CASSLEGSAGNTIYF. Complete variable domain (other parts from reference TRBV5-8 and TRBJ1-3): EAGVTQSPTHLIKTRGQQATLRCSPISGHTSVYWYQQALGLGLQFLLWYDEGEERNRGNFPPRFSGRQFPNYSSELNVNALELEDSALYLCASSLEGSAGNTIYFGEGSWLTVV.

The V gene is TRBV6-5, the J gene TRBJ2-5, with 13 bases that match TRBD2. The CDR3 contains 15 residues. In germline, CDR1 is MNHEY, CDR2 SVGAGI. The junction had 5 bases not matched to a gene; V was cut back by 5 bases and J by 5 bases. CDR3 DNA: TGTGCCAGCAGTAGGGGGACTAGCGGGATCGAGACCCAGTACTTC. Its protein product is CASSRGTSGIETQYF.

The chain combines TRBV4-3 with TRBJ1-2, with 8 positions matching TRBD1. This CDR3 has 14 residues. Germline loops: CDR1 LGHNA, CDR2 YSLEER. With V trimmed by 3 bases and J by 4 bases, 4 bases remained unmatched. The CDR3: CASSHRGPLYGYTF. In DNA form, the CDR3 reads TGCGCCAGCAGCCACAGGGGGCCCCTCTATGGCTACACCTTC.

A single count supports this clone. The chain joins TRBV12-3 or TRBV12-4 to TRBJ1-2, with a possible D match to TRBD1 (6 bases). Trimming shortened V by 9 bases and J by 6 bases, and 17 bases separated the two germline ends. The CDR3 is 13 residues long. The CDR3: CASQGSLRNGYTF. CDR3 nucleotides: TGTGCCAGTCAGGGGTCCTTGCGCAATGGCTACACCTTC.

V gene TRBV5-4 combines with J gene TRBJ1-1, with 9 nucleotides matching TRBD1. Germline-derived CDR1 and CDR2 are SGHNT and YYREEE (reference sequence). The CDR3 is 15 amino acids. V gave up 4 bases and J gave up 0 bases; unmatched junction bases: 4. CDR3 sequence reads: CASSPRTGVNTEAFF. CDR3 sequence (DNA): TGTGCCAGCAGCCCTCGGACAGGGGTGAACACTGAAGCTTTCTTT.

The chain is built from TRBV4-3 and TRBJ1-1; D unresolved. The V gene's germline CDR1 is LGHNA and CDR2 YSLEER. This CDR3 has 15 amino acids. The ends were cut back, 0 bases at V and 4 bases at J, with 12 bases in the middle. In DNA, the CDR3 is TGCGCCAGCAGCCAAGACTCCGCGGAGGGCACTGAAGCTTTCTTT. Translated, it gives CASSQDSAEGTEAFF.

The chain combines TRBV7-2 with TRBJ1-2, with D possibly TRBD1 on 6 matching bases. With 4 bases removed from V and 3 bases from J, the gap between germline ends came to 27 bases. Germline V CDR1 and CDR2: SGHTA, FQGNSA. CDR3 length: 19 residues. The CDR3, as DNA: TGTGCCAGCAGCTCCCGCCGCCGGACAGCCTCTGATAACTACTATGGCTACACCTTC. It yields the protein CASSSRRRTASDNYYGYTF.

The gene calls are TRBV7-2 and TRBJ1-5; D perhaps matches TRBD1 (6 bases). Germline loops: CDR1 SGHTA, CDR2 FQGNSA. Trimming took 1 base from V and 6 from J, leaving 13 bases between them. This CDR3 region has 15 residues. CDR3 nucleotide sequence: TGTGCCAGCAGCTTAGGGCAGGGGCAGAGTCAGCCCCAGCATTTT. This encodes CASSLGQGQSQPQHF.

This clone showed up just a few times. The chain has TRBV30 and TRBJ2-7, with a possible D match to TRBD1 (6 bases). Germline CDR1 GTSNPN, CDR2 SVGIG (reference sequence). The CDR3 consists of 12 residues. The V end was cut by 5 bases, the J end by 2 bases, with 10 bases between. The CDR3 loop reads CAWADRTYEQYF. In nucleotides, the CDR3 is TGTGCCTGGGCAGACAGGACCTACGAGCAGTACTTC.

The chain uses TRBV5-4 and TRBJ2-5; D is possibly TRBD2 (6 bases). CDR1 is SGHNT and CDR2 is YYREEE in the germline V gene (reference sequence). V lost 4 bases and J 5 bases, leaving 18 bases between the germline ends. The CDR3 loop spans 15 amino acids. CDR3 nucleotide sequence: TGTGCCAGCAGCGGGCGGGGCAGGGCGGTGGAGACCCAGTACTTC. Protein sequence: CASSGRGRAVETQYF.

V is TRBV6-2 or TRBV6-3 and J is TRBJ1-2, with 10 positions matching TRBD1. The CDR3 runs to 16 residues. V dropped 0 bases and J dropped 4; count of bases not matched to a gene: 5. Germline CDR1 reads MNHEY; CDR2 reads SVGEGT. As DNA, the CDR3 is TGTGCCAGCAGTTACTCGCGGACAGGGGGAGGCTATGGCTACACCTTC. Residues: CASSYSRTGGGYGYTF.

This clone was seen only once. The CDR3 here is CASSLWGGTSETQYF. Here the CDR3 DNA reads TGTGCCAGCAGCTTATGGGGTGGGACAAGCGAGACCCAGTACTTC. The J gene is TRBJ2-5, the V gene TRBV5-4; TRBD1 might be the D (6 bases). The V end lost 2 bases, the J end lost 5 bases, and 16 bases lay between the germline ends. Germline V gives CDR1 SGHNT, CDR2 YYREEE (reference sequence). The CDR3 extends over 15 amino acids.

The chain has TRBV7-2 and TRBJ2-1, with 7 bases matching TRBD1. The CDR3 is 15 amino acids. The V gene end was trimmed by 0 bases and the J gene end by 8 bases; junction bases not matched to a gene: 7. In germline, CDR1 is SGHTA, CDR2 FQGNSA. In DNA form, the CDR3 reads TGTGCCAGCAGCTTAGCAGGGGGCCGGGTTCATGAGCAGTTCTTC. As protein: CASSLAGGRVHEQFF. The full variable domain, its missing parts supplied by reference TRBV7-2 and TRBJ2-1, is GAGVSQSPSNKVTEKGKDVELRCDPISGHTALYWYRQSLGQGLEFLIYFQGNSAPDKSGLPSDRFSAERTGGSVSTLTIQRTQQEDSAVYLCASSLAGGRVHEQFFGPGTRLTVL.